This T cell receptor (beta chain) was identified during a study of response to subunit inactivated influenza vaccine. General observations from the study: The study's authors posited that every seasonal influenza vaccination enlists few new T cells.

This clonotype was found a few times. The target antigen is unknown. V shed 3 bases and J 5 bases; nucleotides not matched to a gene: 8. Germline V CDR1 and CDR2: SGHRS, YFSETQ. The CDR3 loop spans 15 amino acids. In TCRdb, the RT-PCR reads were re-called with MiXCR into one record per CDR3 protein. The table shows about 500,000 distinct CDR3 sequences, with approximately 15% occurring only once. The source was CD4+ T cells sorted from PBMCs, collected about 23 months after vaccination. The chain combines TRBV5-1 with TRBJ2-5, with 9 bases lining up with TRBD2. The TCR originated in a man between 50 and 69 years old who received an inactivated influenza vaccine. CDR3 DNA sequence: TGCGCCAGCAGCTCCGGGACTAGCCTCCGTGAGACCCAGTACTTC. This sequence encodes CASSSGTSLRETQYF.